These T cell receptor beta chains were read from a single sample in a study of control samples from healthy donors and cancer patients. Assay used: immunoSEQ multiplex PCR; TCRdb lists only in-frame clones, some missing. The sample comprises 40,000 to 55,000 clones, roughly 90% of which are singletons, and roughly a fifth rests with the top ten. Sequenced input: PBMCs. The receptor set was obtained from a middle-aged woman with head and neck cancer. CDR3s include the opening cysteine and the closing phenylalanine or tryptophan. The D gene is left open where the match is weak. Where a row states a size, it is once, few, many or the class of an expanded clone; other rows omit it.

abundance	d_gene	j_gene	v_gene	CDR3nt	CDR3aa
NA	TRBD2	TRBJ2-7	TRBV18	TGTGCCAGCTCACCATCTATTAGCGGGAGTGGGGCCTACGAGCAGTACTTC	CASSPSISGSGAYEQYF
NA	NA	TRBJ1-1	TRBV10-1	TGCGCCAGCAGTATAGGACGAGGGGGAGATAAAACTGAAGCTTTCTTT	CASSIGRGGDKTEAFF
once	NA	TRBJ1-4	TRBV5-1	TGCGCCAGCTCCCGTGCTGGGGATAATGAAAAACTGTTTTTT	CASSRAGDNEKLFF
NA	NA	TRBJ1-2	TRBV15	TGTGCCACCAGCGGTACGGGGGGGAAAAACTATGGCTACACCTTC	CATSGTGGKNYGYTF
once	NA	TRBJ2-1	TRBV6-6	TGTGCCAGCAGTTACTCGATGACAAATAATGAGCAGTTCTTC	CASSYSMTNNEQFF
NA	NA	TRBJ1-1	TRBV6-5	TGTGCCAGCAGTCCAGGGTTCCGGAACACTGAAGCTTTCTTT	CASSPGFRNTEAFF
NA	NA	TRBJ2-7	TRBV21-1	TGTGCCAGCAGCAGCAGCGCCTTAAGGTACGAGCAGTACTTC	CASSSSALRYEQYF
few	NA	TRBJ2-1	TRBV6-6	TGTGCCAGCAGTCCTCGCTCGGGTGAGCAGTTCTTC	CASSPRSGEQFF
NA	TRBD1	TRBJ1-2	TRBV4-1	TGCGCCAGCAGCCAAGAACAGGGGTTGGCCCCCTTCCTAGCTAACTATGGCTACACCTTC	CASSQEQGLAPFLANYGYTF
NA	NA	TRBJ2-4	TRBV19	TGTGCCAGTAGTATCCGGGCCGATTCCCCAAACATTCAGTACTTC	CASSIRADSPNIQYF
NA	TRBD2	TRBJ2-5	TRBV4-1	TGCGCCAGCAGCCAAGACCCGACTAGCGGGGGGCGGGAGACCCAGTACTTC	CASSQDPTSGGRETQYF
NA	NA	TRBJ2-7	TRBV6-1	TGTGCCAGCAGTGAAGAGCCGGGGGTCCACGAGCAGTACTTC	CASSEEPGVHEQYF
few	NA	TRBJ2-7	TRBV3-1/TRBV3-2	TGTGCCAGCAGAGACAGGCGAGGGGGCTACGAGCAGTACTTC	CASRDRRGGYEQYF
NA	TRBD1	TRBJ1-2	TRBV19	TGTGCCAGTAGTGGCCCGGGACAGGTGGTTACCTTC	CASSGPGQVVTF
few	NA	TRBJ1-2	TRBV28	TGTGCCAGCAGTTCCCCCGGGGGAGCAGGCTATGGCTACACCTTC	CASSSPGGAGYGYTF
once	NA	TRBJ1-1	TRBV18	TGTGCCAGCTCACTCGGGGTTGGCAGGGGTGACACTGAAGCTTTCTTT	CASSLGVGRGDTEAFF
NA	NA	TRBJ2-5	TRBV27	TGTGCCAGCAGTTCCAAAGTGGCAGAGCAAGAGACCCAGTACTTC	CASSSKVAEQETQYF
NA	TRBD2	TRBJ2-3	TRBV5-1	TGCGCCAGCAGCCTGTCGGGTAGCGGGAGATCAGATACGCAGTATTTT	CASSLSGSGRSDTQYF
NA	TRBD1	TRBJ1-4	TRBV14	TGTGCCAGCCGGAGCGACAGGGTTGGAAAACTGTTTTTT	CASRSDRVGKLFF
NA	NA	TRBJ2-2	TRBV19	TGTGCCAGCCGTGAACCTGAGGCCGGGGAGCTGTTTTTT	CASREPEAGELFF
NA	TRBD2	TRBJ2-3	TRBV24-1	TGTGCCACCAGTGATTGGGCTAGCGGGTTCAGCACAGATACGCAGTATTTT	CATSDWASGFSTDTQYF
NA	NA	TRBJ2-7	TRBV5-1	TGCGCCAGCAGCTTGGCCGTCAGCTTTCAGTTGGGGTACGAGCAGTACTTC	CASSLAVSFQLGYEQYF
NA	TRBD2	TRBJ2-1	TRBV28	TGTGCCAGCAGTTTACGTCTAGCGGGAAGGGGCAATGAGCAGTTCTTC	CASSLRLAGRGNEQFF
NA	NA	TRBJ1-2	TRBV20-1	TGCAGTGCTACAGGATTCGGTGGCTACACCTTC	CSATGFGGYTF
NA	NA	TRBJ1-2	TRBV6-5	TGTGCCAGCAGTTACCAGGGGAACTATGGCTACACCTTC	CASSYQGNYGYTF
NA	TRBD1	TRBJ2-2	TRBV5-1	TGCGCCAGCAGCTTTCGGACAGGGGGGTACACCGGGGAGCTGTTTTTT	CASSFRTGGYTGELFF
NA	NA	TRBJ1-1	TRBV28	TGTGCCAGCAGGCCGGGGCCTTACACTGAAGCTTTCTTT	CASRPGPYTEAFF
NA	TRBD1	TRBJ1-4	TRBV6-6	TGTGCCAGCAGTTACAAGGGACAGGGGGGTGAAAAACTGTTTTTT	CASSYKGQGGEKLFF
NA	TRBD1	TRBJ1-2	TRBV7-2	TGTGCCAGCAGTTCCCGGACAGGGGAAAATGGCTACACCTTC	CASSSRTGENGYTF
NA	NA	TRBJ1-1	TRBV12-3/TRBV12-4	TGTGCCAGCAGTTTGTTCCCCGTTGAAGCTTTCTTT	CASSLFPVEAFF
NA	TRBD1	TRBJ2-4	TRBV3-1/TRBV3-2	TGTGCCAGCAGCCAGGGACAGCTAGCCAAAAACATTCAGTACTTC	CASSQGQLAKNIQYF
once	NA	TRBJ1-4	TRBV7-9	TGTGCCAGCAAAGAGATCGGACCTTTTCCCAAAAAACTGTTTTTT	CASKEIGPFPKKLFF
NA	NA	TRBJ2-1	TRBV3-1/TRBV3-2	TGTGCCAGCAGCCATGGAGGAGGAGGGCACGACAATGAGCAGTTCTTC	CASSHGGGGHDNEQFF
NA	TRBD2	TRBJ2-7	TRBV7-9	TGTGCCAGCAGCGCCCCGAGCGGGGGGCTCTACGAGCAGTACTTC	CASSAPSGGLYEQYF
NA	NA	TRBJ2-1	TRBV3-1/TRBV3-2	TGTGCCAGCAGCCATTTTGCCAACGACTGGGTGTCGGGCATGCAGTTCTTC	CASSHFANDWVSGMQFF
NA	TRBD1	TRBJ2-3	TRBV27	TGTGCCAGCAGCGCACAGGGGGCCACAGATACGCAGTATTTT	CASSAQGATDTQYF
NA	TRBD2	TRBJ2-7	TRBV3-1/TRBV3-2	TGTGCCAGCAGCCTCCCCGGGCTAGCGGGAGGGTCCGGGGTCGAGCAGTACTTC	CASSLPGLAGGSGVEQYF
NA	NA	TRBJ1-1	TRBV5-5	TGTGCCAGCAGCTTTCGGACGGCGAACACTGAAGCTTTCTTT	CASSFRTANTEAFF
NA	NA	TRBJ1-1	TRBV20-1	TGCAGTGCTAGTCGGGAAGCAGCCCTGAACACTGAAGCTTTCTTT	CSASREAALNTEAFF
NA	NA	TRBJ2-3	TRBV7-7	TGTGCCAGCAGCTTAACTACAGGGCGCACAGATACGCAGTATTTT	CASSLTTGRTDTQYF
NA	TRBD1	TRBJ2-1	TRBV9	TGTGCCAGCAGCCCCTGGACAGGGAACAATGAGCAGTTCTTC	CASSPWTGNNEQFF
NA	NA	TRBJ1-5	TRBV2	TGTGCCAGCAGTGCGGAAAAATTGGGCAATCAGCCCCAGCATTTT	CASSAEKLGNQPQHF
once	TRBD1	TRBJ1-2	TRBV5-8	TGTGCCAGCAGGAGGACAGGGGCCGACGCTGGCTACACCTTC	CASRRTGADAGYTF
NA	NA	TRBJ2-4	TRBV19	TGTGCCAGTAGGTCACTAGCCAAAAACATTCAGTACTTC	CASRSLAKNIQYF